Sequencing of this T cell receptor (beta chain) was carried out in a study of blood T cell repertoires in COVID-19. Study-wide context: COVID-19 samples collected from the United States, Italy and Spain covered acute and convalescent phases. The analysed material was cDNA or gDNA that came from T cells, B-cell-depleted T cells, or PBMCs.

In the original analysis: Amplifying reference gene primers gave estimates of nucleated cell counts. Assay: immunoSEQ multiplex PCR; the TCRdb copy retains only in-frame clones and omits some. That table supplies the V and J calls and clone size; D and trimming were determined from the DNA. The data contain around 200,000 clones, 86% of them singletons. Recruitment covered about two dozen US areas and drew participants whose ages spanned roughly 18 to 89 years. The receptor's source is a man aged 35 to 55 with acute COVID-19. The sample consisted of PBMCs or T cells enriched from blood (not recorded which).

The CDR3 nucleotides read TGTGCCACCAGTTCGGGAACAGAGTACGAGCAGTACTTC. This encodes CATSSGTEYEQYF. The chain is built from TRBV24-1 and TRBJ2-7, with D possibly being TRBD2 (5 bases). Germline V gene data show CDR1 as KGHDR and CDR2 as SFDVKD. The CDR3 totals 13 residues. V lost 6 bases and J lost 4, with 12 bases in between.